A single sample gave rise to the 13 T cell receptor beta chains below, sequenced in a study of T-cell memory formation after mild COVID-19. TCRdb independently ran MiXCR on the 5' RACE reads; one entry per CDR3 protein. The sample records 350,000 to 500,000 distinct CDR3 sequences, around 22% being singletons. The sequenced sample was PBMCs or a T cell subset sorted from them (not recorded which). The receptors stem from an adult woman who had mild COVID-19 (a few samples of this study predate the infection). Cell type and time point are not known.

This clonotype was counted a single time. The rearrangement links TRBV13 to TRBJ1-1, with unresolved D. Trimming pared 5 bases from V and 0 bases from J, leaving 19 bases between. In germline, CDR1 is PRHDT, CDR2 FYEKMQ (reference sequence). This CDR3 contains 17 residues. CDR3 amino acids: CASSPDPQSLMNTEAFF. The CDR3 DNA sequence: TGTGCCAGCAGCCCCGACCCCCAATCACTGATGAACACTGAAGCTTTCTTT.

The V gene is TRBV20-1, the J gene TRBJ1-1; maybe TRBD1 (5 bases). This CDR3 comprises 15 residues. Germline values: CDR1 DFQATT, CDR2 SNEGSKA (reference sequence). V was trimmed by 3 bases and J by 1 base, leaving 15 bases between them. CDR3 in DNA: TGCAGTGCTAGGGGGGGGATCGGGAGGAACACTGAAGCTTTCTTT. Translating it yields CSARGGIGRNTEAFF.

The chain has TRBV5-1 and TRBJ2-3; D might be TRBD1 (5 bases). This CDR3 has 16 amino acids. Germline V gene data show CDR1 as SGHRS and CDR2 as YFSETQ. V dropped 4 bases and J dropped 1 base, with 16 bases sitting between them. CDR3 coding DNA: TGCGCCAGCAGCCCCGACCCCGGCAGGGGCACAGATACGCAGTATTTT. Its protein is CASSPDPGRGTDTQYF.

The genes are TRBV12-3 or TRBV12-4 and TRBJ2-1; D is unresolved. The V end lost 4 bases, the J end lost 6 bases, and 16 bases lay between the germline ends. CDR3 length: 15 amino acids. The CDR3 DNA sequence: TGTGCCAGCAGTTATCTCCAACCTGGCGGCAATGAGCAGTTCTTC. Translating it yields CASSYLQPGGNEQFF.

Here the CDR3 DNA reads TGTGCCACCAGCGGACTAGCGGGGACTCAAGAGACCCAGTACTTC. Protein sequence: CATSGLAGTQETQYF. The chain recombines TRBV24-1 with TRBJ2-5, with 12 positions matching TRBD2. The CDR3 has 15 residues. V dropped 7 bases and J dropped 2; count of bases not matched to a gene: 4. Germline V gene data show CDR1 as KGHDR and CDR2 as SFDVKD.

Only a few counts were recorded for this clonotype. The chain is built from TRBV7-2 and TRBJ2-5, with TRBD2 matching over 13 bases. The V gene's germline CDR1 is SGHTA and CDR2 FQGNSA. The CDR3 loop spans 16 amino acids. The V segment lost 2 bases and the J segment 5 bases; nucleotides outside the gene matches: 5. The CDR3 DNA follows: TGTGCCAGCAGCTTAAGGACTAGCGGGAGTGTTGAGACCCAGTACTTC. This codes for CASSLRTSGSVETQYF.

Written as DNA, the CDR3 is TGTGCCAGCAGTTACGTGGAACGGGGGGACACAGATACGCAGTATTTT. Translating it yields CASSYVERGDTDTQYF. The genes are TRBV6-2 or TRBV6-3 and TRBJ2-3; TRBD2 matches at 7 bases. There are 16 residues in the CDR3. Looked up from germline, CDR1 is MNHEY and CDR2 is SVGEGT. V trimming: 2 bases; J trimming: 2 bases; junction bases outside the gene matches: 7.

In its sample, this clonotype was seen a few times. The chain has TRBV5-1 and TRBJ2-7; a possible D gene is TRBD2 (5 bases). Germline-derived CDR1 and CDR2 are SGHRS and YFSETQ. This CDR3 has 13 amino acids. The V end lost 7 bases, the J end lost 6 bases, and 17 bases lay between the germline ends. CDR3 coding DNA: TGCGCCAGCGGCCTTTCGGACTCCGGCGAGCAGTACTTC. As protein: CASGLSDSGEQYF.

This clonotype was counted at least ten times. The rearrangement links TRBV12-3 or TRBV12-4 to TRBJ2-7, with 12 bases that match TRBD2. V lost 3 bases to trimming and J lost 2 bases; unmatched junction nucleotides: 2. The CDR3 sequence is 15 residues long. DNA for the CDR3: TGTGCCAGCAGTTTGACTAGCGGGAGTACCTACGAGCAGTACTTC. Protein product: CASSLTSGSTYEQYF.

This CDR3 reads CASSLVGGQGLDTQYF. CDR3 nucleotide sequence: TGTGCCAGCAGCTTAGTTGGGGGACAGGGATTGGATACGCAGTATTTT. The rearrangement joins TRBV7-3 to TRBJ2-3; 9 bases match TRBD1. Germline V gene sequence: CDR1 SGHTA, CDR2 FQGTGA. The CDR3 totals 16 residues. V trimming: 2 bases; J trimming: 6 bases; junction bases outside the gene matches: 9.

There are a few counts of this clonotype. The CDR3 is CATPPTRQNTGELFF. CDR3 sequence (DNA): TGTGCCACCCCCCCCACCCGACAGAACACCGGGGAGCTGTTTTTT. V is TRBV7-9 and J is TRBJ2-2, with D unclear. Germline assignment: CDR1 SEHNR and CDR2 FQNEAQ (reference sequence). Trimming cost V 10 bases and J 1 base, with 16 bases left between them. The length of the CDR3 is 15 residues.

The V call is TRBV6-5, the J call TRBJ1-2; possibly TRBD1 for D (6 bases). Germline V gives CDR1 MNHEY, CDR2 SVGAGI. The CDR3 is 17 amino acids. Trimming shortened V by 0 bases and J by 4 bases, and 18 bases separated the two germline ends. The DNA for the CDR3 is TGTGCCAGCAGTTACTCCCAGGGGAGGGGGACAACCTATGGCTACACCTTC. Translation gives CASSYSQGRGTTYGYTF.

This clonotype was found many times. The chain couples TRBV10-3 to TRBJ2-3; TRBD2 matches 10 bases. This CDR3 region has 16 residues. Germline loops: CDR1 ENHRY, CDR2 SYGVKD. With 4 bases clipped from V and 2 bases from J, the junction kept 6 bases outside the gene matches. CDR3 sequence: CAISGLLAGVTDTQYF. CDR3 nucleotide sequence: TGTGCCATCAGTGGTCTCCTAGCGGGAGTCACAGATACGCAGTATTTT.